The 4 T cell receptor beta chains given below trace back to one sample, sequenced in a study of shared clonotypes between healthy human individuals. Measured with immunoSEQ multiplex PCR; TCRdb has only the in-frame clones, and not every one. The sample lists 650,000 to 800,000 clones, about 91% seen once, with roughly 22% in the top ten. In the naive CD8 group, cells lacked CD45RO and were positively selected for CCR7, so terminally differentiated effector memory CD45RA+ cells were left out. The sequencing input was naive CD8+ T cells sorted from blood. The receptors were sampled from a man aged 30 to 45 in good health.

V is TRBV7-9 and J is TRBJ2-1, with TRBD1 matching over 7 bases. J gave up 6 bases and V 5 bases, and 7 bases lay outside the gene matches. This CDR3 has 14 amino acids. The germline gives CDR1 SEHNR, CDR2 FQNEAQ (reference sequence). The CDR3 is CASSLQGDPNEQFF. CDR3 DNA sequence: TGTGCCAGCAGCCTCCAGGGGGACCCCAATGAGCAGTTCTTC.

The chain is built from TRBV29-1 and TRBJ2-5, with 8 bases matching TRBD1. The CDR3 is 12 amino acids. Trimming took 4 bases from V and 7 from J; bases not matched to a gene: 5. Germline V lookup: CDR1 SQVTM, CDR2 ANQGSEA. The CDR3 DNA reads TGCAGCGTTGTACAGGGGGAGGCGACCCAGTACTTC. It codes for CSVVQGEATQYF.

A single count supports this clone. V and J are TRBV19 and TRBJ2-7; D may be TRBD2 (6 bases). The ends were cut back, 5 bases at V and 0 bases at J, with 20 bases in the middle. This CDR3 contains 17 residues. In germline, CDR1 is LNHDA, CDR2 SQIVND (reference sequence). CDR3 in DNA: TGTGCCAGTAGTTCATCACGATCGGACGGGAGCTCCTACGAGCAGTACTTC. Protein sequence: CASSSSRSDGSSYEQYF.

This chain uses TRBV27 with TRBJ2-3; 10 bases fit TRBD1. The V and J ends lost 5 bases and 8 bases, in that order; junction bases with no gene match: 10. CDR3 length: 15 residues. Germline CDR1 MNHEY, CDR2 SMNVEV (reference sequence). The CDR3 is CASSPPPGQGRTQYF. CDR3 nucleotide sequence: TGTGCCAGCAGTCCACCTCCGGGACAGGGGCGTACGCAGTATTTT.